This TCR beta chain was identified in a study of cytomegalovirus exposure and HLA in healthy donors (dated by TCRdb to the late 2010s). Some background on the complete study: In an earlier analysis of approximately 500 of the donors, less than 350 Gb of sequence data and 90 million to 120 million unique TCR beta sequences from 150 million to 200 million T cells were reported. To decide whether each TCR beta V gene segment behaved as functional or pseudogenic, an earlier analysis of approximately 600 of the donors relied on high-throughput TCR beta sequencing. Several DR-DQ haplotypes were treated as single units for association and clustering because of strong linkage in the cohort. HLA typing included class I and class II loci at four-digit resolution. In the later analysis, no new phenotypic data were used to find candidate immune exposures; instead, reliance was placed on TCR beta sequences and their occurrence across donors. The study combined high-throughput TCR immunosequencing, statistical association of individual TCRs with disease status, and machine learning to predict cytomegalovirus infection status. Donor age, sex, ethnicity and CMV serostatus were compiled together with the repertoire data. To study patterns of TCR occurrence, a later analysis re-analyzed previously published TCR beta repertoires from 666 donors and added high-resolution HLA genotyping. Genome-wide SNP genotypes for about three fifths of the roughly 700 donors were used in a later genetic analysis, which treated that subset as a discovery cohort. A separate validation cohort of about 110 different subjects was used in addition to the roughly 700-subject first cohort. The number of typed donors differed by locus: about 629-640 for A, B, C, DRB1 and DQB1; about 520 for DQA1; 606 for DPA1; and approximately 450 for DPB1. The study aimed to test whether cataloging public T cell receptors could reveal signatures of past pathogen exposure. Across some 400 genotyped donors of the cohort, an average of about 220,000 unique TCR beta nucleotide sequences per donor were sequenced, and roughly 17% of those sequences were non-productive. All discovery cohort repertoires had been generated using a single sequencing platform. Of the roughly 400 genotyped donors, roughly 80% fell in the genetic ancestry cluster associated with self-reported Caucasian donors. About 310 gigabases of sequencing data and 70 million to 100 million unique TCR sequences were included in an early release covering several hundred HLA-typed donors. Using immunosequencing, the study profiled T cell repertoires from 666 subjects and related those repertoires to cytomegalovirus serostatus. Points the paper makes about the study in general: In the study, approximately 150 TCR beta chains were listed as associated with cytomegalovirus. For the cohort, immune exposure information was limited to CMV serostatus. According to the authors, the approach could potentially be generalized to other disease states and immunological phenotypes. In a later analysis, most CMV-associated TCR beta chains were found to appear HLA-restricted, with HLA associations seemingly driven largely by CMV exposure. Several of the top co-occurrence clusters appeared to be linked to parvovirus B19, influenza, CMV and Epstein-Barr virus, according to a later analysis. In a later analysis, the rate of TCR association differed among HLA loci, with DRB1 alleles having the most associated TCRs and HLA-C alleles having the fewest. At a false discovery rate of 0.05, a later analysis linked some 17,000 TCR beta sequences to specific HLA alleles. A later genetic analysis associated a missense DCLRE1C variant with V-gene and J-gene trimming of TCR beta chains, and an independent cohort replicated the association. A further reported finding was that TCR beta sequences accurately predicted the HLA-A and HLA-B alleles for most subjects in the first cohort. In this cohort, only TCR beta chains were sequenced, and detectable features were limited by the absence of alpha or paired-chain data. The sequencing pipeline was judged likely to have produced a cluster of highly shared sequence variants as a technical artifact. Linkage disequilibrium might explain the correlated functional status among segregating V segments, but an unknown experimental factor could not be ruled out. Strong co-occurrence of HLA alleles, especially DR and DQ, made assigning TCR associations to individual alleles difficult. HLA typing was unavailable for some donors at each locus, so association tests used only the typed subset. A later analysis found that HLA-associated TCR beta chains were more clonally expanded and had lower generation probabilities than equally common non-associated chains. Presence/absence analyses assumed roughly uniform sequencing depth across donors, an assumption that may not hold. Because counts were too low, roughly 17 rarely observed V segments, including chromosome 9 orphons, were left out of the earlier analysis of 587 of the donors. In vitro tests confirmed that three of the cytomegalovirus-associated TCR beta chains recognize cytomegalovirus antigens. Cytomegalovirus status was reported to be diagnosed by the classifier with high specificity and sensitivity in both the original and validation cohorts. In a later genetic analysis, fewer N-insertions in productive TCRs were reported among donors in an Asian-associated ancestry cluster than the roughly 700-donor mean. An earlier analysis of 450 to 750 of the donors showed that most TCR beta V segments appeared in productive rearrangements either about 90% or about 30% of the time, which broadly matched IMGT annotations. While some public TCRs were present in many individuals, most TCR sequences turned up only very rarely across donors. The 87-base-pair reads could not distinguish some IMGT-functional V segments, including TRBV6-2 and TRBV6-3, so those segments were excluded.

Library prep was done by the immunoSEQ multiplex PCR assay. A mixture of 60 forward primers for TCR Vbeta segments and 13 reverse primers for TCR Jbeta segments was used in the multiplex PCR. A multiplex PCR assay on genomic DNA amplified the CDR3 region of rearranged TCR beta genes. On the Illumina HiSeq System, the amplified TCR beta libraries were sequenced as 87-base-pair reads. Per the authors' processing: In a later analysis, some 80 million unique TCR beta chains were counted across the 500 to 850 repertoires, and some 10 million of these chains were shared by at least two donors. Raw reads were error-corrected and collapsed into unique sequences with a nearest-neighbor algorithm that merged closely related sequences to remove PCR and sequencing errors. To assign V, D and J gene segments, CDR3 sequences were aligned to IMGT reference sequences. For a sequence to be retained, at least a six-nucleotide match to both a V gene segment and a J gene segment was required. Rearrangements were called productive when the CDR3 lacked stop codons and stayed in frame with V and J; all others were non-productive. Following IMGT convention, CDR3 was defined as the stretch from the second conserved V-encoded cysteine up to the conserved J-encoded phenylalanine. In an earlier analysis of 550 to 650 of the donors, sequences lacking an unambiguous match to a single V gene segment were excluded. An earlier analysis of over 450 of the donors classified V segments as functional when productive rearrangements were above 56.7% and as segregating when the standard deviation between donors was above 5%. A statistical classification framework was developed to diagnose cytomegalovirus status using the catalog of TCR beta chain sequences. A later analysis assigned V and J genes by comparing TCR nucleotide sequences with IMGT/GENE-DB human TR gene sequences. In a later analysis, CDR3 sequences and most-parsimonious VDJ recombination scenarios were assigned using the TCRdist pipeline. In a later analysis, each TCR beta chain was defined by its CDR3 amino acid sequence together with its V-gene family, and reads lacking a unique V-gene family were excluded. As a way to deal with suspected cross-contamination and a sequencing artifact, a later analysis dropped hundreds of nucleotide sequences that were highly shared and had low generation probability. In a later analysis, a clonal expansion index for each public chain was calculated from normalized within-repertoire ranks of inferred template counts. Generation probabilities in a later analysis came from a VDJ recombination model fitted to out-of-frame rearrangements, and those results were checked against IGoR. In a later analysis, TCR-TCR, TCR-HLA and TCR-CMV co-occurrence was scored with hypergeometric tests, and a repertoire-size bias correction was applied to TCR pairs. False discovery rates were estimated in a later analysis by permuting HLA or CMV assignments 20 times. In a later analysis, co-occurring TCRs were grouped using DBSCAN, and TCRdist sequence similarity was added for clustering within HLA-allele-positive subsets. Co-occurrence clustering excluded repertoires with fewer than 30,000 or more than 120,000 public chains, plus five with anomalous nucleotide sharing. Not all clones reach the TCRdb copy of this immuneACCESS table, which keeps in-frame sequences only. Checked studies attribute under half of the gap to unresolved V genes and leave the rest unexplained. That table supplies the V and J calls and clone size; D and trimming were determined from the DNA. This sample gives some 78,000 clones in total; roughly 80% of them show up just once. Of the sample, more than 20% is held by the ten largest clones.

The CDR3, cysteine through phenylalanine, is 14 amino acids long. The kept DNA is CDR3 alone, 42 bases in frame from the first base. The germline V gene sets CDR1 to SGDLS and CDR2 to YYNGEE. V drops 0 bases and J drops 8 bases, leaving 11 bases in between. The cohort comprised 666 healthy bone marrow donors. Cohort members were all nominally healthy when sampled, although unrecorded immune exposures were likely present. The donor was CMV seropositive and belonged to the group of 250 to 350 seropositive cohort members. A peripheral blood sample was provided by each donor, and peripheral blood mononuclear cells were used for TCR beta sequencing. Genomic DNA extraction from the blood cell samples was performed with the Qiagen DNeasy Blood Extraction Kit. This clone is identified as medium-sized (0.01 to 0.1%). The specificity of this receptor is unknown. No much larger clonotype is one base removed from it; base qualities were not supplied. Additional DNA sequences in this sample encode the identical CDR3.

The rearranged segments are TRBV9 and TRBJ1-4, with the identity of the D gene unclear. Specimen: PBMCs. The sequence derives from a woman aged 45 to 65 in good health and CMV-seropositive. CDR3 sequence: CASSVGVGGEKLFF. The DNA sequence is as follows: TGTGCCAGCAGCGTAGGAGTTGGCGGGGAAAAACTGTTTTTT.